One sample yielded the 27 T cell receptor beta chains listed below, sequenced in a study of T cells in narcolepsy. This table comes from immunoSEQ multiplex PCR, and its TCRdb copy is limited to in-frame clones, with some not included. Among tens of thousands of clones, approximately 89% were seen once, and the ten largest hold 0.85% to 1%. The sample taken for sequencing was memory (CD45RA-) CD4+ T cells from blood. The source is a human donor in good health.

The V call is TRBV2, the J call TRBJ1-1; 11 bases are shared with TRBD1. Germline values: CDR1 SNHLY, CDR2 FYNNEI. Trimming at V came to 7 bases and at J to 1 base, leaving 11 bases not matched to a gene. The CDR3 has 17 amino acids. In DNA, the CDR3 is TGTGCCAGCATTTCGGACAGGGGGCGAATAGGGAACACTGAAGCTTTCTTT. This gives the protein CASISDRGRIGNTEAFF.

The chain is built from TRBV28 and TRBJ2-2, with TRBD2 identical over 10 bases. V shed 1 base, J shed 6 bases, and the junction held 11 bases outside the gene matches. CDR1 and CDR2 (germline): MDHEN, SYDVKM. The CDR3 covers 18 residues. Written as DNA, the CDR3 is TGTGCCAGCAGTTTATTTAGGGCTAGCGGGAGATGGTCCGGGGAGCTGTTTTTT. It yields the protein CASSLFRASGRWSGELFF.

The rearrangement joins TRBV19 to TRBJ2-4; perhaps TRBD1 as D (6 bases). This CDR3 has 15 amino acids. V gave up 4 bases and J gave up 1 base, with 11 bases separating them. Germline V lookup: CDR1 LNHDA, CDR2 SQIVND (reference sequence). The CDR3 DNA is TGTGCCAGTAGTACCTCTACAGGGGCCAAAAACATTCAGTACTTC. Encoded protein: CASSTSTGAKNIQYF. The complete variable domain, with remaining parts taken from reference TRBV19 and TRBJ2-4, reads DGGITQSPKYLFRKEGQNVTLSCEQNLNHDAMYWYRQDPGQGLRLIYYSQIVNDFQKGDIAEGYSVSREKKESFPLTVTSAQKNPTAFYLCASSTSTGAKNIQYFGAGTRLSVL.

This chain links TRBV6-5 with TRBJ1-1; 8 nucleotides align to TRBD1. The CDR3 has 16 residues. V lost 2 bases to trimming and J lost 3 bases; unmatched junction nucleotides: 8. CDR1 and CDR2 from the germline V gene are MNHEY and SVGAGI. DNA for the CDR3: TGTGCCAGCAGTTACGTGACAGGGGTTTGGGACACTGAAGCTTTCTTT. The encoded protein is CASSYVTGVWDTEAFF.

This chain joins TRBV15 and TRBJ1-2; D perhaps matches TRBD1 (5 bases). V lost 5 bases to trimming and J lost 4 bases, with 11 bases between them. The germline gives CDR1 LNHNV, CDR2 YYDKDF (reference sequence). The CDR3 contains 13 residues. CDR3 sequence reads: CATSSGISYGYTF. The DNA of the CDR3 is TGTGCCACCAGCTCAGGGATTTCCTATGGCTACACCTTC. The complete variable domain, with remaining parts taken from reference TRBV15 and TRBJ1-2, reads DAMVIQNPRYQVTQFGKPVTLSCSQTLNHNVMYWYQQKSSQAPKLLFHYYDKDFNNEADTPDNFQSRRPNTSFCFLDIRSPGLGDTAMYLCATSSGISYGYTFGSGTRLTVV.

The chain couples TRBV6-1 to TRBJ2-2; D might be TRBD1 (5 bases). V lost 5 bases, J lost 4 bases, and 8 bases lay in between. CDR3 length: 13 amino acids. Per the germline V gene, CDR1 is MNHNS and CDR2 is SASEGT. The CDR3 bases are TGTGCCAGCAGTCTACAGGTCACCGGGGAGCTGTTTTTT. It encodes CASSLQVTGELFF.

This clone has just one count. The chain is built from TRBV15 and TRBJ2-7, with D uncertain. The CDR3 runs to 14 residues. Trimming took 0 bases from V and 8 from J, leaving 14 bases between them. CDR1 and CDR2 (germline): LNHNV, YYDKDF (reference sequence). In nucleotides, the CDR3 is TGTGCCACCAGCAGAGAAACAGCCGGAGACAAGCAGTACTTC. It yields the protein CATSRETAGDKQYF.

On this clone: A junction end diverges from the germline sequence, so it may reflect a read error. The chain combines TRBV5-1 with TRBJ2-1; the match to TRBD1 covers 7 bases. The CDR3 is 15 amino acids. Looked up from germline, CDR1 is SGHRS and CDR2 is YFSETQ. The CDR3 bases are TGCGCCACCCAAAAGGGGGCGGGCTCCGACAATGAGCAGTTCTTC. This translates into CATQKGAGSDNEQFF. Drawing the rest from reference TRBV5-1 and TRBJ2-1, the complete variable domain is KAGVTQTPRYLIKTRGQQVTLSCSPISGHRSVSWYQQTPGQGLQFLFEYFSETQRNKGNFPGRFSGRQFSNSRSEMNVSTLELGDSALYLCATQKGAGSDNEQFFGPGTRLTVL.

The chain is built from TRBV5-8 and TRBJ2-5, with TRBD1 matching over 8 bases. Germline V CDR1 and CDR2: SGHTS, YDEGEE. V shed 2 bases, J shed 3 bases, and the junction held 9 bases outside the gene matches. This CDR3 region has 16 residues. CDR3 sequence: CASSFSLGQGEETQYF. The CDR3 region has the DNA TGTGCCAGCAGCTTTTCTCTAGGACAGGGTGAAGAGACCCAGTACTTC. Complete variable domain (other parts from reference TRBV5-8 and TRBJ2-5): EAGVTQSPTHLIKTRGQQATLRCSPISGHTSVYWYQQALGLGLQFLLWYDEGEERNRGNFPPRFSGRQFPNYSSELNVNALELEDSALYLCASSFSLGQGEETQYFGPGTRLLVL.

The chain links TRBV19 to TRBJ1-1, with D maybe TRBD1 (5 bases). The V end was cut by 1 base, the J end by 4 bases, with 13 bases between. The CDR3 loop spans 15 amino acids. The germline CDR1 and CDR2 sequences are LNHDA and SQIVND (reference sequence). The CDR3 sequence is CASSIAGRAGTEAFF. The DNA of the CDR3 is TGTGCCAGTAGTATAGCGGGCAGGGCGGGCACTGAAGCTTTCTTT.

The chain links TRBV13 to TRBJ2-6; TRBD1 might be the D (5 bases). There are 16 residues in the CDR3. Germline assignment: CDR1 PRHDT and CDR2 FYEKMQ (reference sequence). V was trimmed by 4 bases and J by 2 bases, leaving 12 bases between them. The CDR3 coding sequence is TGTGCCAGCAGCTACCTAAGGGGTACTGGGGCCAACGTCCTGACTTTC. The encoded protein is CASSYLRGTGANVLTF.

This rearrangement joins TRBV7-9 to TRBJ1-5; D gene uncertain. V lost 10 bases, J lost 6 bases, and 10 bases lay in between. This CDR3 comprises 11 residues. Germline V CDR1 and CDR2: SEHNR, FQNEAQ (reference sequence). Here the CDR3 reads CAIKRSQPQHF. The DNA for the CDR3 is TGTGCCATCAAACGGAGTCAGCCCCAGCATTTT.

The CDR3 reads CASERTGANTGELFF. DNA for the CDR3: TGTGCCAGCGAGAGGACAGGGGCGAACACCGGGGAGCTGTTTTTT. The chain links TRBV16 to TRBJ2-2; 9 bases are shared with TRBD1. This CDR3 is 15 amino acids long. J gave up 0 bases and V 8 bases, and 4 bases lay outside the gene matches. Germline V gene sequence: CDR1 KGHSY, CDR2 FQNENV.

CDR3 DNA sequence: TGTGCCAGCAGCTTACTCGATACGCAGTATTTT. Protein product: CASSLLDTQYF. The chain recombines TRBV11-1 with TRBJ2-3, with D unclear. Germline loops: CDR1 SGHAT, CDR2 FQDESV (reference sequence). V lost 2 bases and J lost 6, with 3 bases in between. This CDR3 contains 11 residues. Using reference TRBV11-1 and TRBJ2-3 for the parts outside the CDR3, the full variable domain is EAEVAQSPRYKITEKSQAVAFWCDPISGHATLYWYRQILGQGPELLVQFQDESVVDDSQLPKDRFSAERLKGVDSTLKIQPAELGDSAMYLCASSLLDTQYFGPGTRLTVL.

The chain's CDR3 is CASSLTPGQGRSQYF. In DNA form, the CDR3 reads TGCGCCAGCAGCCTTACGCCGGGACAGGGTCGCAGCCAGTACTTC. The chain uses TRBV5-1 and TRBJ2-5; 9 nucleotides match TRBD1. The CDR3 is 15 amino acids. CDR1 is SGHRS, CDR2 YFSETQ, per germline. Trimming took 4 bases from V and 10 from J; bases not matched to a gene: 14.

V is TRBV11-2 and J is TRBJ1-2; D is ambiguous. The V end was cut by 3 bases, the J end by 2 bases, with 7 bases between. The CDR3 sequence is 13 residues long. The V gene's germline CDR1 is SGHAT and CDR2 FQNNGV. The chain's CDR3 is CASSFRVNYGYTF. The CDR3 nucleotides are TGTGCCAGCAGCTTCCGGGTCAACTATGGCTACACCTTC.

The table lists this clone with a count of one. This rearrangement joins TRBV29-1 to TRBJ2-2, with 7 bases identical to TRBD1. J was trimmed by 0 bases and V by 6 bases; bases with no gene match: 7. Looked up from germline, CDR1 is SQVTM and CDR2 is ANQGSEA. The CDR3 contains 15 residues. The CDR3 spells CSVIPGQSNTGELFF. The CDR3, as DNA: TGCAGCGTAATTCCGGGACAGTCGAACACCGGGGAGCTGTTTTTT.

The chain has TRBV9 and TRBJ2-7; D is possibly TRBD1 or TRBD2 (5 bases each). Germline V gives CDR1 SGDLS, CDR2 YYNGEE. The CDR3 loop spans 15 amino acids. V gave up 0 bases and J gave up 5 bases, with 15 bases separating them. DNA for the CDR3: TGTGCCAGCAGCGTAGGAGGGGCGCAGAACCACGAGCAGTACTTC. Translation gives CASSVGGAQNHEQYF.

V is TRBV5-1 and J is TRBJ1-3; D gene unclear. Trimming pared 4 bases from V and 3 bases from J, leaving 5 bases between. Germline lookup yields CDR1 SGHRS and CDR2 YFSETQ. The CDR3 extends over 12 amino acids. The CDR3 DNA follows: TGCGCCAGCAGCCCGGATGGAAACACCATATATTTT. Translation: CASSPDGNTIYF.

The chain joins TRBV6-5 to TRBJ1-2, with 8 bases fitting TRBD1. This CDR3 comprises 15 residues. Germline-derived CDR1 and CDR2 are MNHEY and SVGAGI. V was pared by 5 bases and J by 4 bases, with 9 bases of the junction left unmatched. The CDR3 spells CASSQPGQEFYGYTF. CDR3 nucleotides: TGTGCCAGCAGTCAACCGGGACAGGAGTTCTATGGCTACACCTTC.

The V and J genes are TRBV6-6 and TRBJ2-1; possible D gene TRBD2, 7 bases. Germline V gives CDR1 MNHNY, CDR2 SVGAGI (reference sequence). This CDR3 is built from 16 residues. The V end lost 5 bases, the J end lost 1 base, and 15 bases lay between the germline ends. For the CDR3, the DNA is TGTGCCAGCAGTCCCCTCGGGGGGCCTTCCTACAATGAGCAGTTCTTC. Amino acids: CASSPLGGPSYNEQFF.

The V gene is TRBV10-3, the J gene TRBJ2-2, with TRBD1 identical over 7 bases. The CDR3 has 14 residues. V lost 6 bases, J lost 1 base, and 2 bases stayed unmatched. CDR1 and CDR2 (germline): ENHRY, SYGVKD. This CDR3 is CAISYRGNTGELFF. In DNA, the CDR3 is TGTGCCATCAGCTACAGGGGGAACACCGGGGAGCTGTTTTTT.

V usage is TRBV15 and J usage is TRBJ2-1, with D perhaps TRBD1 or TRBD2 (5 bases each). Between the trimmed V and J ends, which lost 1 base and 3 bases, there was a span of 7 bases. Germline lookup yields CDR1 LNHNV and CDR2 YYDKDF (reference sequence). The CDR3 loop spans 14 amino acids. CDR3 amino acids: CATSRVRGYNEQFF. Here the CDR3 DNA reads TGTGCCACCAGCAGAGTGAGGGGCTACAATGAGCAGTTCTTC.

The genes are TRBV4-3 and TRBJ1-4, with unresolved D. CDR3 size: 15 residues. Trimming removed 1 base from V and 4 bases from J, with 10 bases in between. Germline V CDR1 and CDR2: LGHNA, YSLEER. Here the CDR3 reads CASSQVRDLNEKLFF. The DNA of the CDR3 is TGCGCCAGCAGCCAAGTGAGAGATCTTAATGAAAAACTGTTTTTT.

The J gene is TRBJ1-2, the V gene TRBV29-1; 7 nucleotides align to TRBD1. There are 15 residues in the CDR3. Germline loops: CDR1 SQVTM, CDR2 ANQGSEA. The V segment lost 2 bases and the J segment 0 bases; nucleotides outside the gene matches: 6. The CDR3 loop is CSVESPTGSNYGYTF. CDR3 in DNA: TGCAGCGTTGAATCACCGACAGGGTCTAACTATGGCTACACCTTC.

CDR3 sequence reads: CASSPQGTYEYEQYF. CDR3 DNA: TGTGCCAGCAGCCCGCAAGGGACCTACGAATACGAGCAGTACTTC. The J gene is TRBJ2-7, the V gene TRBV9; D might be TRBD1 or TRBD2, each matching 5 bases. The CDR3 has 15 amino acids. Germline V gene data show CDR1 as SGDLS and CDR2 as YYNGEE. The germline V and J ends were trimmed by 4 bases and 4 bases, with 18 bases remaining between them.

The chain recombines TRBV19 with TRBJ2-3; D gene unclear. The germline V gene encodes CDR1 LNHDA and CDR2 SQIVND (reference sequence). The CDR3 consists of 14 residues. Trimming left V 0 bases short and J 4 bases short, with 8 bases between. CDR3 DNA: TGTGCCAGTAGTATAGATAGGGTGTCAGATACGCAGTATTTT. As protein: CASSIDRVSDTQYF.